Shown below are 10 T cell receptor beta chains from a single sample sequenced in a study of Tregs in tolerant kidney transplant recipients. Assay: immunoSEQ multiplex PCR; the TCRdb copy retains only in-frame clones and omits some. The table shows 90,000 to 120,000 clones, with nearly 90% occurring only once. Sequenced here: CD4+ T cells from blood, sampled before the transplant. Receptor source: a human donor who received a combined kidney and bone marrow transplant.

This clone was detected a few times. The V and J genes are TRBV19 and TRBJ2-1; 8 nucleotides match TRBD1. Germline V gene lookup returns CDR1 LNHDA and CDR2 SQIVND (reference sequence). J lost 7 bases, V lost 10 bases, and 9 bases had no gene match. The CDR3 has 13 amino acids. The chain's CDR3 is CATRTGWDNEQFF. In nucleotides, the CDR3 is TGTGCCACCAGGACAGGGTGGGATAATGAGCAGTTCTTC.

The V and J genes are TRBV19 and TRBJ2-1; weak D call: TRBD1 (6 bases). The CDR3 consists of 15 residues. Trimming stripped 1 base from V and 4 bases from J, with 11 bases between. CDR1 is LNHDA, CDR2 SQIVND, per germline (reference sequence). The CDR3 loop reads CASSIGDTLYNEQFF. The DNA of the CDR3 is TGTGCCAGTAGTATAGGGGACACCCTATACAATGAGCAGTTCTTC. Drawing the rest from reference TRBV19 and TRBJ2-1, the complete variable domain is DGGITQSPKYLFRKEGQNVTLSCEQNLNHDAMYWYRQDPGQGLRLIYYSQIVNDFQKGDIAEGYSVSREKKESFPLTVTSAQKNPTAFYLCASSIGDTLYNEQFFGPGTRLTVL.

The count of this clone is one. The chain carries TRBV10-1 and TRBJ2-1; TRBD2 agrees at 12 bases. With V trimmed by 2 bases and J by 0 bases, 14 bases remained unmatched. From germline, CDR1 is WNHNN and CDR2 SYGVQD (reference sequence). The CDR3 has 21 amino acids. The DNA of the CDR3 is TGCGCCAGCAGTGAGACGCTATTCGGGCTAGCGGGAGGGAGCTCCTACAATGAGCAGTTCTTC. Protein product: CASSETLFGLAGGSSYNEQFF.

This chain links TRBV9 with TRBJ1-2; D is possibly TRBD1 (5 bases). Germline V lookup: CDR1 SGDLS, CDR2 YYNGEE. V lost 3 bases and J 4 bases, leaving 7 bases between the germline ends. The CDR3 extends over 12 amino acids. CDR3 in amino acids: CASSGTPYGYTF. Here the CDR3 DNA reads TGTGCCAGCAGCGGGACACCCTATGGCTACACCTTC.

The chain couples TRBV10-3 to TRBJ1-1; TRBD1 matches at 7 bases. The germline V gene has CDR1 ENHRY and CDR2 SYGVKD. The junction had 6 bases not matched to a gene; V was cut back by 4 bases and J by 4 bases. CDR3 size: 14 residues. Here the CDR3 DNA reads TGTGCCATCAGTGCAGACAGGGATGCCACTGAAGCTTTCTTT. Protein: CAISADRDATEAFF.

The genes are TRBV18 and TRBJ2-7, with TRBD2 matching 15 bases. This CDR3 region has 16 residues. V was clipped by 0 bases and J by 3 bases; unmatched bases: 0. The germline V gene encodes CDR1 KGHSH and CDR2 LQKENI. CDR3 sequence reads: CASSPPGLAGGYEQYF. CDR3 coding DNA: TGTGCCAGCTCACCACCGGGACTAGCGGGAGGCTACGAGCAGTACTTC.

The V call is TRBV5-6, the J call TRBJ2-7, with a weak D call TRBD1 (6 bases). The CDR3 contains 15 residues. The V end lost 0 bases, the J end lost 3 bases, and 13 bases lay between the germline ends. The germline CDR1 and CDR2 sequences are SGHDT and YYEEEE. The CDR3, as DNA: TGTGCCAGCAGCTTGGTAGGACAGTTAAGCTACGAGCAGTACTTC. Translated: CASSLVGQLSYEQYF.

This clone has a single count. The chain carries TRBV28 and TRBJ1-2, with D possibly being TRBD1 (6 bases). Looked up from germline, CDR1 is MDHEN and CDR2 is SYDVKM. V was shortened by 3 bases and J by 4 bases, with 12 bases between the two germline ends. The CDR3 consists of 14 residues. In DNA, the CDR3 is TGTGCCAGCAGTTTTCGGCCAGGGGTCTATGGCTACACCTTC. Translated: CASSFRPGVYGYTF.

This clone was seen only once. The chain couples TRBV4-1 to TRBJ2-3; D call uncertain. Germline V gene lookup returns CDR1 MGHRA and CDR2 YSYEKL. The V end was cut by 4 bases, the J end by 0 bases, with 5 bases between. The length of the CDR3 is 13 residues. The CDR3 DNA follows: TGCGCCAGCAGCCCCGGGAGCACAGATACGCAGTATTTT. Translating it yields CASSPGSTDTQYF.

The chain recombines TRBV19 with TRBJ1-5; the D gene is possibly TRBD1 (5 bases). The germline V gene encodes CDR1 LNHDA and CDR2 SQIVND (reference sequence). The CDR3 covers 11 residues. V was trimmed by 3 bases and J by 9 bases, leaving 6 bases between them. CDR3: CASSIRGPQHF. The CDR3 bases are TGTGCCAGTAGTATTAGGGGGCCCCAGCATTTT.